The source of this TCR beta chain is a study of Ad26.COV2.S vaccination and SARS-CoV-2 variants. Treatment meaning: 15 to 20 received Ad26.COV2.S at low or high dose, single or two shots; 5 received placebo; per-sample allocation not given. Vaccine and placebo recipients were sampled on day 63 after the first injection. The protocol was immunoSEQ multiplex PCR, while the TCRdb copy is restricted to in-frame clones and leaves out a portion. Found here are roughly 270,000 clones, 70% to 90% of them singletons; the top ten hold less than 3.5%. Germline-derived CDR1 and CDR2 are SGHNT and YYREEE (reference sequence). The germline V and J ends were trimmed by 4 bases and 2 bases, with 12 bases remaining between them. This CDR3 comprises 14 residues.

The receptor was isolated from a person aged 18-60 years who received the Ad26.COV2.S COVID-19 vaccine or a placebo. Here the sequenced sample was peripheral blood, taken in a trial of Ad26.COV2.S vaccine versus placebo. The chain couples TRBV5-4 to TRBJ1-1; D is possibly TRBD1 (5 bases). In DNA form, the CDR3 reads TGTGCCAGCAGCCGGGGGGACGGTAACACTGAAGCTTTCTTT. Translated, it gives CASSRGDGNTEAFF.